The rows below give T cell receptor beta chains drawn from one sample of a study of T cells in Graves' hyperthyroidism and ophthalmopathy. TCRdb passed the multiplex PCR reads through MiXCR, listing each CDR3 protein once. The sample includes about 400,000 distinct CDR3 sequences, approximately 15% of them seen just once. Sequenced: blood. The receptors come from a woman between 18 and 29 years old with Graves' hyperthyroidism. The CDR3 runs from the conserved cysteine through the conserved F or W. D genes are given only for firm matches. For some rows the clone size is stated as once, few or many, or as a class when expanded; others skip it.

j_call clone_size v_call d_call cdr3_aa cdr3_nt
TRBJ2-7 many TRBV30 NA CAWGRDAYEQYF TGTGCCTGGGGCAGGGATGCCTACGAGCAGTACTTC
TRBJ1-6 many TRBV20-1 NA CSAPSGSNSPLHF TGCAGTGCTCCCTCAGGGTCCAATTCACCCCTCCACTTT
TRBJ2-3 many TRBV2 NA CASSATFPSTDTQYF TGTGCCAGCAGTGCGACTTTCCCTAGCACAGATACGCAGTATTTT
TRBJ2-5 NA TRBV2 NA CASGEEETQYF TGTGCCAGCGGGGAAGAAGAGACCCAGTACTTC
TRBJ1-1 many TRBV20-1 NA CSAPAGNTEAFF TGCAGTGCCCCTGCTGGGAACACTGAAGCTTTCTTT
TRBJ2-1 many TRBV6-2/TRBV6-3 NA CASRGPPLAPLSYNEQFF TGTGCCAGCAGGGGTCCCCCTCTAGCGCCCCTGTCCTACAATGAGCAGTTCTTC
TRBJ2-7 few TRBV6-2/TRBV6-3 TRBD1 CASSLSRGRGEQYF TGTGCCAGCAGTCTCTCCAGGGGGCGCGGGGAGCAGTACTTC
TRBJ2-3 many TRBV2 NA CASQRSYTQYF TGTGCCAGCCAGCGGTCCTATACGCAGTATTTT
TRBJ2-7 NA TRBV7-2 NA CASSQTGSPAHEQYF TGTGCCAGCAGTCAAACAGGGTCCCCTGCCCACGAGCAGTACTTC
TRBJ1-1 once TRBV12-3/TRBV12-4 NA CASRQLEEDTEAFF TGTGCCAGCAGGCAGTTAGAGGAGGACACTGAAGCTTTCTTT
TRBJ2-5 many TRBV6-1 NA CASSSSRETQYF TGTGCCAGCAGCAGTAGCAGAGAGACCCAGTACTTC
TRBJ2-3 many TRBV6-1 TRBD2 CASSISGGDTDTQYF TGTGCCAGCAGTATTAGCGGGGGAGACACAGATACGCAGTATTTT
TRBJ2-1 many TRBV11-3 TRBD1 CASSLGTGGRPSYNEQFF TGTGCCAGCAGCTTGGGGACAGGGGGCCGACCATCCTACAATGAGCAGTTCTTC
TRBJ2-4 NA TRBV14 TRBD2 CASSQLLAGGPRNIQYF TGTGCCAGCAGCCAATTACTAGCGGGGGGGCCTAGGAACATTCAGTACTTC
TRBJ2-2 NA TRBV4-1 NA CASSQGPVSNTGELFF TGCGCCAGCAGCCAGGGCCCTGTTTCGAACACCGGGGAGCTGTTTTTT
TRBJ1-5 many TRBV20-1 NA CAGTPSNQPQHF TGCGCCGGGACTCCAAGCAATCAGCCCCAGCATTTT
TRBJ1-4 many TRBV3-1 NA CASSQSPGYQGINEKLFF TGTGCCAGCAGCCAATCCCCGGGTTACCAGGGAATAAATGAAAAACTGTTTTTT
TRBJ2-7 many TRBV11-2 NA CASSLGSGNSYEQYF TGTGCCAGCAGCTTAGGTTCGGGGAACTCCTACGAGCAGTACTTC
TRBJ1-2 NA TRBV28 NA CASSLPGVGYTF TGTGCCAGCAGTTTACCAGGGGTGGGCTACACCTTC
TRBJ2-1 many TRBV12-3/TRBV12-4 NA CASSLRRTYNEQFF TGTGCCAGCAGTTTGCGGCGGACTTACAATGAGCAGTTCTTC
TRBJ1-4 many TRBV6-1 NA CASSLEHDLNEKLFF TGTGCCAGCAGTTTGGAACACGATCTTAATGAAAAACTGTTTTTT
TRBJ1-5 many TRBV7-9 NA CASSRAESNQPQHF TGTGCCAGCAGCCGCGCAGAAAGCAATCAGCCCCAGCATTTT
TRBJ2-1 many TRBV10-3 TRBD2 CAISDDIWPSGGNEQFF TGTGCCATCAGTGATGATATATGGCCTAGCGGGGGCAATGAGCAGTTCTTC
TRBJ2-6 many TRBV28 NA CASLRGVPFSGANVLTF TGTGCCAGCCTCCGAGGGGTCCCTTTCTCTGGGGCCAACGTCCTGACTTTC
TRBJ1-1 NA TRBV4-2 NA CASSQEGVGVDAEAFF TGTGCCAGCAGCCAAGAGGGGGTGGGGGTTGACGCTGAAGCTTTCTTT